Below, 6 T cell receptor beta chains from the same sample are listed, as sequenced in a study of cytomegalovirus exposure and HLA in healthy donors. PCR used 60 Vbeta primers and 13 Jbeta primers. Clones were read by immunoSEQ multiplex PCR, and TCRdb kept only the in-frame ones, dropping some. Of 170,000 or so clones listed, under 90% are singletons. Sample: PBMCs. The receptors derive from a young man in good health and CMV-seronegative.

The rearrangement uses TRBV7-9 and TRBJ2-7; TRBD1 might be the D (6 bases). Deletions cut 5 bases from V and 3 bases from J, with 14 bases between. The CDR3 sequence is 14 residues long. CDR1 and CDR2 from the germline V gene are SEHNR and FQNEAQ (reference sequence). The CDR3 here is CASSPRTVSYEQYF. The CDR3 coding sequence is TGTGCCAGCAGCCCCCGGACAGTGAGCTACGAGCAGTACTTC.

J is TRBJ2-7 and V is TRBV18, with D possibly being TRBD2 (6 bases). Germline-derived CDR1 and CDR2 are KGHSH and LQKENI. This CDR3 comprises 16 residues. V lost 2 bases and J lost 0, with 14 bases in between. The CDR3 spells CASSPDPGLVSYEQYF. The CDR3, as DNA: TGTGCCAGCTCACCAGACCCGGGACTGGTCTCCTACGAGCAGTACTTC.

This chain joins TRBV15 and TRBJ2-3, with 7 nucleotides matching TRBD1. Unmatched junction bases numbered 4, after V lost 5 bases and J lost 2 bases. From germline, CDR1 is LNHNV and CDR2 YYDKDF (reference sequence). This CDR3 comprises 14 residues. In DNA, the CDR3 is TGTGCCACCAGCGAAGAGGGGGCCACAGATACGCAGTATTTT. This gives the protein CATSEEGATDTQYF.

This clone was detected a few times. J is TRBJ1-5 and V is TRBV5-6, with TRBD1 as a possible D gene (6 bases). The CDR3 totals 14 residues. CDR1 is SGHDT and CDR2 is YYEEEE in the germline V gene. Trimming took 3 bases from V and 4 from J, leaving 11 bases between them. The CDR3 region has the DNA TGTGCCAGCAGCTACGGGACACTGAATCAGCCCCAGCATTTT. It is translated as CASSYGTLNQPQHF.

This clone was picked up one time. This chain connects TRBV10-3 to TRBJ2-7; the D gene is possibly TRBD1 (6 bases). From germline, CDR1 is ENHRY and CDR2 SYGVKD. The CDR3 length is 13 residues. The V end lost 8 bases, the J end lost 2 bases, and 13 bases lay between the germline ends. CDR3 bases: TGTGCCATCGGGGCAGGGGTTACCTACGAGCAGTACTTC. Protein product: CAIGAGVTYEQYF.

The chain is built from TRBV4-2 and TRBJ1-4; TRBD1 matches 9 bases. The V gene's germline CDR1 is LGHNA and CDR2 YNFKEQ. V lost 4 bases to trimming and J lost 4 bases; unmatched junction nucleotides: 10. CDR3 length: 17 amino acids. CDR3 DNA sequence: TGTGCCAGCAGCCGCAACCCCCCGGGACAGGGTAATGAAAAACTGTTTTTT. It yields the protein CASSRNPPGQGNEKLFF.